This TCR beta chain was sequenced in a study of response to subunit inactivated influenza vaccine. Study-level points and caveats: Every seasonal influenza vaccination brings in few new T cells, the authors suggested.

Each CDR3 protein gets one entry after TCRdb re-called the RT-PCR reads with MiXCR. The sample shows approximately 290,000 distinct CDR3 sequences, around 20% of them seen only once. This CDR3 has 16 residues. With 1 base removed from V and 3 bases from J, the gap between germline ends came to 15 bases. In germline, CDR1 is MGHRA, CDR2 YSYEKL. In the case of this clonotype: Its matching antigen is unknown.

The sample was PBMCs from blood, taken about 20 months after vaccination. The sequence came from a man between 50 and 70 years old who received an inactivated influenza vaccine. The chain has TRBV4-1 and TRBJ1-2; no firm D call. CDR3 sequence reads: CASSQGFGGWDYGYTF. CDR3 DNA: TGCGCCAGCAGCCAAGGGTTCGGAGGTTGGGACTATGGCTACACCTTC.